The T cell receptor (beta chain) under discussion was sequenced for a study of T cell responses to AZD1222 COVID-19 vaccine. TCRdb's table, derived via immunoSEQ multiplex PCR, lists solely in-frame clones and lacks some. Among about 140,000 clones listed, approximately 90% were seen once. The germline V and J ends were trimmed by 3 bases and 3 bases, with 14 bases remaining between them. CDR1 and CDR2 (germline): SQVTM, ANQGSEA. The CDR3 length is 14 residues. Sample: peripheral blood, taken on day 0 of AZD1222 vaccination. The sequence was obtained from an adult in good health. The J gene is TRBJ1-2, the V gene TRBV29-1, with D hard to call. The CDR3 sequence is CSVEKRMEYYGYTF. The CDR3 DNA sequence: TGCAGCGTTGAGAAGAGAATGGAGTACTATGGCTACACCTTC.